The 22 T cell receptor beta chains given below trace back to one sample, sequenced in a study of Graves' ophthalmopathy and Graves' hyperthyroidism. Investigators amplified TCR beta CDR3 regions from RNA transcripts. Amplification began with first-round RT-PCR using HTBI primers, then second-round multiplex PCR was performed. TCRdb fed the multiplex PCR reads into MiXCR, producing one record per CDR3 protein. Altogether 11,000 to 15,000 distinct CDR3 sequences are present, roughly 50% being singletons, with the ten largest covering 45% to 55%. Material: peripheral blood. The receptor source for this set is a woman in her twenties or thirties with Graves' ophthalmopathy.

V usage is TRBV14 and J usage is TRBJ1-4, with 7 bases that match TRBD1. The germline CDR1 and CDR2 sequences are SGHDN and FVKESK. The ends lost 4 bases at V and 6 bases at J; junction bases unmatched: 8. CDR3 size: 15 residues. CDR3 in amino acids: CASSRPGQPHEKLFF. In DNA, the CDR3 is TGTGCCAGCAGCCGTCCGGGACAGCCCCATGAAAAACTGTTTTTT.

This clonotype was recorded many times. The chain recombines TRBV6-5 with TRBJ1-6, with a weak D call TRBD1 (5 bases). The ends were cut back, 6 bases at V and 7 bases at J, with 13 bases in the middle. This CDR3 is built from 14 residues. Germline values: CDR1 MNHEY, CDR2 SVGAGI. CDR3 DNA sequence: TGTGCCAGCAGCTCCGGGACGGAGAATTCACCCCTCCACTTT. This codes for CASSSGTENSPLHF.

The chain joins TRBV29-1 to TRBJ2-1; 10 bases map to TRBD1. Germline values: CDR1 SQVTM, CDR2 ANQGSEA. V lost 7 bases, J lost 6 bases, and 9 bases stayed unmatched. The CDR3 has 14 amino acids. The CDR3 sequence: CSASPGTGVNEQFF. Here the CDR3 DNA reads TGCAGCGCATCACCCGGGACAGGGGTCAATGAGCAGTTCTTC.

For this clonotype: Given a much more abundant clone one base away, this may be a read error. CDR3 in DNA: TGTGCCAGCAGCACACAGGGGGGAGGCTACGAGCAGTGCTTC. Its protein product is CASSTQGGGYEQCF. The gene calls are TRBV7-2 and TRBJ2-7; 8 bases align to TRBD1. This CDR3 is 14 amino acids long. The V gene's germline CDR1 is SGHTA and CDR2 FQGNSA. The variable domain in full, with the rest retrieved from reference TRBV7-2 and TRBJ2-7, is GAGVSQSPSNKVTEKGKDVELRCDPISGHTALYWYRQSLGQGLEFLIYFQGNSAPDKSGLPSDRFSAERTGGSVSTLTIQRTQQEDSAVYLCASSTQGGGYEQCFGPGTRLTVT.

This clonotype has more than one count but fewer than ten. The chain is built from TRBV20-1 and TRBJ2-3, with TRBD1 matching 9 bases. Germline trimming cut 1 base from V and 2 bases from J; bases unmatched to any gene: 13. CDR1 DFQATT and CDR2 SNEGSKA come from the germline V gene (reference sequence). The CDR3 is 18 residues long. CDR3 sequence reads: CSARGTITGGGPTDTQYF. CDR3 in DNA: TGCAGTGCTAGAGGAACCATCACAGGGGGCGGCCCCACAGATACGCAGTATTTT.

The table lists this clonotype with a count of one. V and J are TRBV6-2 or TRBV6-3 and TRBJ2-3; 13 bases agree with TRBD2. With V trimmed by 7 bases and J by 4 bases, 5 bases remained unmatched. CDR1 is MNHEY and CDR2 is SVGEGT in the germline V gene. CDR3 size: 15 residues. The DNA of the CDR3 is TGTGCCAGCACGAGGACTAGCGGGAGCCCAGATACGCAGTATTTT. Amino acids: CASTRTSGSPDTQYF.

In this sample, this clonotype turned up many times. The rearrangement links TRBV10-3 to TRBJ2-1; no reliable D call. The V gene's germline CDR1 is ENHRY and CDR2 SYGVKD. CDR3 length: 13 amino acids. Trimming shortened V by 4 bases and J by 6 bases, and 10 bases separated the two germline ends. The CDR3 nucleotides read TGTGCCATCAGTGTTAGGGATGGCAATGAGCAGTTCTTC. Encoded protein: CAISVRDGNEQFF.

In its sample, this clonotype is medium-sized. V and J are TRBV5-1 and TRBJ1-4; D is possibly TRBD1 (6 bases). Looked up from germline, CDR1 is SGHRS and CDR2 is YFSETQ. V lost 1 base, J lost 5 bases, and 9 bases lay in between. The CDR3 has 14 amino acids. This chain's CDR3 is CASSLTGGNEKLFF. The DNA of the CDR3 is TGCGCCAGCAGCTTGACCGGGGGCAATGAAAAACTGTTTTTT.

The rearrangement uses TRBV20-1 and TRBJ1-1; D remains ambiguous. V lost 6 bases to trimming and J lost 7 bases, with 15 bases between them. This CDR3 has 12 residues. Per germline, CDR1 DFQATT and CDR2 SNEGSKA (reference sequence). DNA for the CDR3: TGCAGTGCGTATAGAGGGTTCGGTGAAGCTTTCTTT. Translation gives CSAYRGFGEAFF.

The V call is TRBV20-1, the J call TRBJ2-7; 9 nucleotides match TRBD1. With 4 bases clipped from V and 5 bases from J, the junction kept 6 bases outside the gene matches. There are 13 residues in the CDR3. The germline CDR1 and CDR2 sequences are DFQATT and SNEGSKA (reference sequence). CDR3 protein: CSAIRQGGHEQYF. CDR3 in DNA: TGCAGTGCTATTAGACAGGGGGGCCACGAGCAGTACTTC.

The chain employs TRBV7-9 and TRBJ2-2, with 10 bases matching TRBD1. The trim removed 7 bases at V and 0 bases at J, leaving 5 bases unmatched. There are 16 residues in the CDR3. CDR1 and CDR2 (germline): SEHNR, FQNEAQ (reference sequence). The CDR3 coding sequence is TGTGCCAGCATTTACGACAGGGGGCCGAACACCGGGGAGCTGTTTTTT. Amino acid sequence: CASIYDRGPNTGELFF.

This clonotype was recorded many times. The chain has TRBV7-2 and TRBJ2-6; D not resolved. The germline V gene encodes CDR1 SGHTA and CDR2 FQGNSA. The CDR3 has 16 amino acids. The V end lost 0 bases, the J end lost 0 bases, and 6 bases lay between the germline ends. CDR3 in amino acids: CASSLALHSGANVLTF. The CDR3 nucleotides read TGTGCCAGCAGCTTAGCTCTTCACTCTGGGGCCAACGTCCTGACTTTC.

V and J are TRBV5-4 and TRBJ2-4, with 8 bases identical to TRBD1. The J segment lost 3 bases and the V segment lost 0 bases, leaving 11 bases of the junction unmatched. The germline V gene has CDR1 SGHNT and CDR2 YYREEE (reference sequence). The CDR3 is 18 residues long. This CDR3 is CASSLGTTGGQVKNIQYF. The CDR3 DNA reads TGTGCCAGCAGCTTGGGCACCACAGGGGGGCAAGTCAAAAACATTCAGTACTTC.

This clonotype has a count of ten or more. The CDR3 here is CASSQERSPTDRTNYGYTF. DNA of the CDR3: TGCGCCAGCAGCCAAGAGCGGAGCCCAACGGACAGGACTAACTATGGCTACACCTTC. The chain recombines TRBV4-3 with TRBJ1-2; 7 bases align to TRBD1. The CDR3 spans 19 residues. V lost 0 bases to trimming and J lost 0 bases; unmatched junction nucleotides: 13. Looked up from germline, CDR1 is LGHNA and CDR2 is YSLEER.

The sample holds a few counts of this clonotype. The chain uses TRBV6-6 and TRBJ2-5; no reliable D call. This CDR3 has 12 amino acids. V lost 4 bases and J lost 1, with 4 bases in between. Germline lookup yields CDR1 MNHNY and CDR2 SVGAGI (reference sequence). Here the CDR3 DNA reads TGTGCCAGCAGTTTCTTCCAAGAGACCCAGTACTTC. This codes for CASSFFQETQYF.

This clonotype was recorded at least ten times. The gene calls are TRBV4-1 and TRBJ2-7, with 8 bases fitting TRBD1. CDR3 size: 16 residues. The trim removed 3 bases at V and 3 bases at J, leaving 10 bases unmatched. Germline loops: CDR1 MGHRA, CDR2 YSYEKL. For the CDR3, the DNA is TGCGCCAGCAGCCAGCCCGGACAGGGAGTAGGCTACGAGCAGTACTTC. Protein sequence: CASSQPGQGVGYEQYF.

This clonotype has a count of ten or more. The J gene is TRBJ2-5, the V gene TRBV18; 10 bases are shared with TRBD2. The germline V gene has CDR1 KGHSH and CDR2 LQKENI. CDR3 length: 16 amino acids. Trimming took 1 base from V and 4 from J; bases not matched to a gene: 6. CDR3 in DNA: TGTGCCAGCTCACCACGCAGCGGGAGGGTTTCAGAGACCCAGTACTTC. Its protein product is CASSPRSGRVSETQYF.

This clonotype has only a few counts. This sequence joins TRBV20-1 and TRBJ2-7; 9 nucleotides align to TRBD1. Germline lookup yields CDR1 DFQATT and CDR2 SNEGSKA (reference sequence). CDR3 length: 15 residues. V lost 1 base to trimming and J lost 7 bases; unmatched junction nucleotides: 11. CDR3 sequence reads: CSARGRDRVSREQYF. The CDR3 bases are TGCAGTGCTAGAGGCCGGGACAGGGTATCGAGAGAGCAGTACTTC.

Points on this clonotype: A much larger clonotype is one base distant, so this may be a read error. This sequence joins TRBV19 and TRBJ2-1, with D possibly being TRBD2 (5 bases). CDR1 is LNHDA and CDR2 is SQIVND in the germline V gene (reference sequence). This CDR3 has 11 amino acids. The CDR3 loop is CASREYNGQFF. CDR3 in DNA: TGTGCCAGCCGGGAATACAATGGGCAGTTCTTC.

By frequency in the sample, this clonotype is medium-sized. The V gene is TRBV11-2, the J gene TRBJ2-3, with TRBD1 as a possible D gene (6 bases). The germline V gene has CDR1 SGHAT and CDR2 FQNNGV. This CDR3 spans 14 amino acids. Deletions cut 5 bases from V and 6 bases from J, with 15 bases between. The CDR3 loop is CASSPSNRADTQYF. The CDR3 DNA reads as TGTGCCAGCAGCCCCAGTAACAGGGCGGATACGCAGTATTTT.

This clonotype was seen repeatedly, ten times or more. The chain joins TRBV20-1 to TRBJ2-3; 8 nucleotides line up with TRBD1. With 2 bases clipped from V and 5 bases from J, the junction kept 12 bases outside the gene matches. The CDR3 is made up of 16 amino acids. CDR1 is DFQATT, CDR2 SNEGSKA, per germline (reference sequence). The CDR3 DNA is TGCAGTGCTAGACCGGGGTGGCAGGGGGCAGGAGATACGCAGTATTTT. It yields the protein CSARPGWQGAGDTQYF.

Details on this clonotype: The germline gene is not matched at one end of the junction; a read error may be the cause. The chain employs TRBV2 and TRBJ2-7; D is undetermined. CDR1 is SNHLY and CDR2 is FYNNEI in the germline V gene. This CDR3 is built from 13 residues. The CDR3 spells CASSQELSYEQYF. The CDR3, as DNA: TGCGCCAGCAGCCAAGAACTATCATACGAGCAGTACTTC.